This entry is about one TCR beta chain. This sample was taken from a study of blood T cell repertoires in COVID-19. Study at large: There were acute and convalescent COVID-19 samples, and they came from the United States, Italy and Spain. T cells, B-cell-depleted T cells, or PBMCs supplied cDNA or gDNA.

Recruits, aged 18 to 89 years, lived in 20 to 30 US areas. Profiled with immunoSEQ multiplex PCR; TCRdb holds only in-frame clones, not every one. Of roughly 150,000 clones in the sample, 85% were seen once. The germline CDR1 and CDR2 sequences are SGHNT and YYREEE (reference sequence). Trimming shortened V by 3 bases and J by 3 bases, and 15 bases separated the two germline ends. The CDR3 runs 16 residues. Material for sequencing was PBMCs or T cells enriched from blood (not recorded which). This chain links TRBV5-4 with TRBJ1-4; unclear D gene. This sequence originates from a middle-aged woman who had recovered from COVID-19. This CDR3 is CASSSSSFPPNEKLFF. In DNA, the CDR3 is TGTGCCAGCAGCTCCTCTAGCTTCCCTCCTAATGAAAAACTGTTTTTT.